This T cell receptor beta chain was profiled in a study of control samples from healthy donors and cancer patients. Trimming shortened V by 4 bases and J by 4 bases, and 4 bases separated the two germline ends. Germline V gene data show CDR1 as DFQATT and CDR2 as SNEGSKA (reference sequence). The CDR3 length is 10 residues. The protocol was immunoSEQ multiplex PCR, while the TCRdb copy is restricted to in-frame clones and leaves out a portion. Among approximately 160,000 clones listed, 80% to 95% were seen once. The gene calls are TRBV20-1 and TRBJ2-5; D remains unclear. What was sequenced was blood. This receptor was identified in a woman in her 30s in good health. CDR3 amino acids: CSANSETQYF. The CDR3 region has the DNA TGCAGTGCTAATTCAGAGACCCAGTACTTC.